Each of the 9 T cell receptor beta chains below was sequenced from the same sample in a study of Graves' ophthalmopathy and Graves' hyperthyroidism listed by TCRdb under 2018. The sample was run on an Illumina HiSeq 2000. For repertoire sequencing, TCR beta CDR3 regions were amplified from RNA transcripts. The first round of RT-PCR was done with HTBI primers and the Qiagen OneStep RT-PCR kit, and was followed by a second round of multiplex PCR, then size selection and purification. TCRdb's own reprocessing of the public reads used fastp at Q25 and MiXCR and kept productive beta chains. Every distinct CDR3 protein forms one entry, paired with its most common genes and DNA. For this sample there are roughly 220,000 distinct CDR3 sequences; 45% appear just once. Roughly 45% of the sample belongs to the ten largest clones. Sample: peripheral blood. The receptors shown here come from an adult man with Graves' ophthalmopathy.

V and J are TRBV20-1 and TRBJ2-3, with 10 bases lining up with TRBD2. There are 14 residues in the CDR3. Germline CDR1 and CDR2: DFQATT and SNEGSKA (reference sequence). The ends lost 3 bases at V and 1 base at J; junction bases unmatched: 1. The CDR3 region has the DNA TGCAGTGCTAGGACTAGCGGGCGCACAGATACGCAGTATTTT. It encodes CSARTSGRTDTQYF.

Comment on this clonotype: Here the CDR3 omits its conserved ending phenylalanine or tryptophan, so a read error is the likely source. The CDR3 bases are TGCAGCGTTGCAGGCAGTAACTATGGCTACACCCTC. Encoded protein: CSVAGSNYGYTL. The chain recombines TRBV29-1 with TRBJ1-2, with D hard to call. Per the germline V gene, CDR1 is SQVTM and CDR2 is ANQGSEA. The CDR3 sequence is 12 residues long. The V and J ends lost 4 bases and 1 base respectively, with 7 bases between them.

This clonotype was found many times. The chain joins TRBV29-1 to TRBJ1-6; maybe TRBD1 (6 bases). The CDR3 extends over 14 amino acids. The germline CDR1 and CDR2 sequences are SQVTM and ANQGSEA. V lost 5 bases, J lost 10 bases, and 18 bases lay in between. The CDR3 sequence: CSVQPQGYGSPLHF. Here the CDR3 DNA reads TGCAGCGTTCAGCCACAGGGCTACGGATCACCCCTCCACTTT.

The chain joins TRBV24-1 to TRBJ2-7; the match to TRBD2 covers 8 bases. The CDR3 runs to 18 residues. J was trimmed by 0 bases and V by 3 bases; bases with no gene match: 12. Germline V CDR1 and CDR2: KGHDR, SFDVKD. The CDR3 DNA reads TGTGCCACCAGTGATGGGACGCGGGAGGATCACTTCTCCTACGAGCAGTACTTC. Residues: CATSDGTREDHFSYEQYF.

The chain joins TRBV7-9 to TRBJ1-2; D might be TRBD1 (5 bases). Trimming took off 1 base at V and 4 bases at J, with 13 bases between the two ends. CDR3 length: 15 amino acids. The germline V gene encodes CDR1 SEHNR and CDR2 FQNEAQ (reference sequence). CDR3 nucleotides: TGTGCCAGCAGCTTAGGTTTTAGCAGGGCCTATGGCTACACCTTC. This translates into CASSLGFSRAYGYTF. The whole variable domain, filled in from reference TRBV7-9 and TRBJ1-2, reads DTGVSQNPRHKITKRGQNVTFRCDPISEHNRLYWYRQTLGQGPEFLTYFQNEAQLEKSRLLSDRFSAERPKGSFSTLEIQRTEQGDSAMYLCASSLGFSRAYGYTFGSGTRLTVV.

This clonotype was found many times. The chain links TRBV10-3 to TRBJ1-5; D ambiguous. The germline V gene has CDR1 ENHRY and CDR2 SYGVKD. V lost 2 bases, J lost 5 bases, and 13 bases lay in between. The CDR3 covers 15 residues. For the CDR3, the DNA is TGTGCCATCAGTGAGGTGGGCGGAGGACATCAGCCCCAGCATTTT. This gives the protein CAISEVGGGHQPQHF.

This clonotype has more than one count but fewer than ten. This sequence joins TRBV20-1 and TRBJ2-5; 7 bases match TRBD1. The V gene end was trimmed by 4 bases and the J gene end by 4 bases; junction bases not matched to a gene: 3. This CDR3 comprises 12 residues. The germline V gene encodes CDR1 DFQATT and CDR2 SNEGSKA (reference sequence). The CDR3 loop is CSATRTGETQYF. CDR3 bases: TGCAGTGCTACTCGGACAGGAGAGACCCAGTACTTC.

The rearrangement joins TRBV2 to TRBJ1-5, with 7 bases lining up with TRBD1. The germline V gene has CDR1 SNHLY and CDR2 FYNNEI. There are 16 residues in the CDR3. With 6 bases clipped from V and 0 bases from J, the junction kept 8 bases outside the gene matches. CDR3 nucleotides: TGTGCCAGCAGGGGGACAGACCCTTATAGCAATCAGCCCCAGCATTTT. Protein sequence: CASRGTDPYSNQPQHF.

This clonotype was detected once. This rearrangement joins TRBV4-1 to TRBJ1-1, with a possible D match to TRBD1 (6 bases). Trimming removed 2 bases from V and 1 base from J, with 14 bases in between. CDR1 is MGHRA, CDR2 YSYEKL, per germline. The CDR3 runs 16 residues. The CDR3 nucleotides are TGCGCCAGCAGCCAACTCCCCCGGACAGAGAACACTGAAGCTTTCTTT. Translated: CASSQLPRTENTEAFF.